Listed below are T cell receptor beta chains from one sample, sequenced in a study of OX40 agonist ivuxolimab in advanced cancers. The method was immunoSEQ multiplex PCR; TCRdb's version includes in-frame clones alone and lacks a portion of them. The sample has approximately 15,000 clones; around 93% are singletons. Sample: CD4+ or CD8+ T cells sorted from blood, taken in a trial of the OX40 agonist ivuxolimab. These receptors all stem from an adult with an advanced solid tumor such as melanoma, head and neck, liver or kidney cancer. The CDR3 runs from the conserved cysteine through the conserved F or W. A D gene is named only where the DNA matches it firmly. Not every row has a clone size; where given, it reads once, few, many or a size class.

abundance,v_gene,d_gene,j_gene,CDR3nt,CDR3aa
.,TRBV27,TRBD2,TRBJ2-1,TGTGCCAGCAGTTTAAGTCTAGCGGGCGCCCGTGAGCAGTTCTTC,CASSLSLAGAREQFF
.,TRBV7-9,.,TRBJ2-7,TGTGCCAGCAGCAGTACAGGATATCCCTACGAGCAGTACTTC,CASSSTGYPYEQYF
.,TRBV29-1,.,TRBJ2-2,TGCAGCGTTGAAAGAGGGCTAGCTGGGGGTACCGGGGAGCTGTTTTTT,CSVERGLAGGTGELFF
.,TRBV6-5,.,TRBJ2-5,TGTGCCAGCAAACTCAGGGTACGAGAGACCCAGTACTTC,CASKLRVRETQYF
.,TRBV9,TRBD2,TRBJ2-5,TGTGCCAGCAGCTCACCTAACCGGGGACTAGTTATGGACTTC,CASSSPNRGLVMDF
.,TRBV27,.,TRBJ1-1,TGTGCCAGCAGCCCGGAATTAGCGAACACTGAAGCTTTCTTT,CASSPELANTEAFF
.,TRBV2,.,TRBJ2-7,TGTGCCAGCAGTGGTGTTTACGAGCAGTACTTC,CASSGVYEQYF
.,TRBV5-6,TRBD1,TRBJ2-2,TGTGCCAGCAGCGCCCGTTGGACAGGGCAAACCGGGGAGCTGTTTTTT,CASSARWTGQTGELFF
.,TRBV7-9,.,TRBJ2-7,TGTGCCAGCAGCGAGGGTACTCCCTACGAGCAGTACTTC,CASSEGTPYEQYF
.,TRBV27,TRBD1,TRBJ1-6,TGTGCCAGCCGGGGACAGGGGGCCATTCAGTCCCTCCACTTT,CASRGQGAIQSLHF
.,TRBV5-1,.,TRBJ2-2,TGCGCCAGCAGCTTGGGGGAAGGCCCTGGGGAGCTGTTTTTT,CASSLGEGPGELFF
.,TRBV7-6,.,TRBJ2-5,TGTGCCAGCAGCTCAGTGGGGGAAGTAGAGACCCAGTACTTC,CASSSVGEVETQYF
.,TRBV4-1,.,TRBJ2-3,TGCGCCAGCAGCCCTTGGACTGGCACAGATACGCAGTATTTT,CASSPWTGTDTQYF
.,TRBV6-5,.,TRBJ2-2,TGTGCCAGCAGTTACTCTAGGCTAGTCCTCCCCGGGGAGCTGTTTTTT,CASSYSRLVLPGELFF
once,TRBV27,.,TRBJ2-3,TGTGCCAGCAGTTTTGGTTTAGGGAGCACAGATACGCAGTATTTT,CASSFGLGSTDTQYF
.,TRBV6-5,.,TRBJ2-5,TGTGCCAGCAGTTACTCCTCCCTGACTAGACAAGAGACCCAGTACTTC,CASSYSSLTRQETQYF
.,TRBV18,.,TRBJ2-5,TGTGCCAGCTCCCAATTACCCCGTAGAGAGACCCAGTACTTC,CASSQLPRRETQYF
.,TRBV28,.,TRBJ2-7,TGTGCCAGCAGCACCCCGCCTGACAGCTCCTACGAGCAGTACTTC,CASSTPPDSSYEQYF
.,TRBV29-1,TRBD1,TRBJ2-7,TGCAGCGTTACCGGGACAGGGATTTCCTACGAGCAGTACTTC,CSVTGTGISYEQYF
.,TRBV10-1,.,TRBJ2-7,TGCGCCAGCAGTGAGTGGACCGAACACTCCTACGAGCAGTACTTC,CASSEWTEHSYEQYF
.,TRBV7-7,.,TRBJ2-1,TGTGCTAGCAGCTTCGACTCCTACAATGAGCAGTTCTTC,CASSFDSYNEQFF
.,TRBV27,.,TRBJ2-7,TGTGCCAGCAGTTTAGGGCGTGGATCCTACGAGCAGTACTTC,CASSLGRGSYEQYF
.,TRBV9,.,TRBJ1-5,TGTGCCAGCAGCGTAAGGGTACGCAATCAGCCCCAGCATTTT,CASSVRVRNQPQHF
.,TRBV2,TRBD1,TRBJ1-4,TGTGCCAGCAGTTATTCGGACAGGGAAAATGAAAAACTGTTTTTT,CASSYSDRENEKLFF
.,TRBV30,.,TRBJ1-2,TGTGCCTGGACTAATGGGGTGGGCTACACCTTC,CAWTNGVGYTF
.,TRBV7-9,.,TRBJ2-7,TGTGCCAGCAGCTTAGAAGGACCTGGGGAGCAGTACTTC,CASSLEGPGEQYF
.,TRBV29-1,TRBD1,TRBJ2-7,TGCAGCGGAAGAGGGACAGACTCCTACGAGCAGTACTTC,CSGRGTDSYEQYF
.,TRBV6-4,TRBD2,TRBJ2-5,TGTGCCGGGCGCCGAACCTCATCCGGGAGGCCCCCCCAAGAGACCCAGTACTTC,CAGRRTSSGRPPQETQYF
.,TRBV5-5,.,TRBJ2-2,TGTGCCAGCAGCTCCCAGCACCTGCCAGGGATGGGCGGGGAGCTGTTTTTT,CASSSQHLPGMGGELFF
once,TRBV29-1,.,TRBJ2-1,TGCAGCGTCCCTCTCCCATCTAGCGATGTGCAGTTCTTC,CSVPLPSSDVQFF
.,TRBV6-1,.,TRBJ1-5,TGTGCCAGCAAACTCATCCAGGAGGGAAATCAGCCCCAGCATTTT,CASKLIQEGNQPQHF